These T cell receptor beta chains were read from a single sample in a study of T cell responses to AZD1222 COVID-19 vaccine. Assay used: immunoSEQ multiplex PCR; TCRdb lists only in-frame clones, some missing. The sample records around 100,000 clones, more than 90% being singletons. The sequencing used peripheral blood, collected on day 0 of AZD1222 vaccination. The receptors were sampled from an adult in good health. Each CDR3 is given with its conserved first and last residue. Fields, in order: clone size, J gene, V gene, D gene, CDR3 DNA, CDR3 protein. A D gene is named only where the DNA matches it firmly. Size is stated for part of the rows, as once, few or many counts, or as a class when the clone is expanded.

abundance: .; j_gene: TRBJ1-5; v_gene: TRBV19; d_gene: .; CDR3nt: TGTGCCAGTAGCGACATAGATCAGCCCCAGCATTTT; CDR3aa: CASSDIDQPQHF
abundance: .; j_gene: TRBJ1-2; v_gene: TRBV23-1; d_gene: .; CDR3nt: TGCGCCAGCAGTCAATCGCGACCGGGACTTCCGAACTATGGCTACACCTTC; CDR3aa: CASSQSRPGLPNYGYTF
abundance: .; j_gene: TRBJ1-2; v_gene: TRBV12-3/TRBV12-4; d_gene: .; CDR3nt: TGTGCCAGCAGTTTTGGGACGGCATATGGCTACACCTTC; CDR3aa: CASSFGTAYGYTF
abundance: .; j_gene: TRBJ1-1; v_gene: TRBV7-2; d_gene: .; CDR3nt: TGTGCCAGCAGCTTAAAACCGACTGAAGCTTTCTTT; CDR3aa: CASSLKPTEAFF
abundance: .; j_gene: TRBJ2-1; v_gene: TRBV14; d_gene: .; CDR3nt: TGTGCCAGCAGCCAATCTAGGGCCAATGAGCAGTTCTTC; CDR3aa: CASSQSRANEQFF
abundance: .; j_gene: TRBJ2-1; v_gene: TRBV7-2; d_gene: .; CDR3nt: TGTGCCAGCACCCACGGTGGGAGCTCCTACAATGAGCAGTTCTTC; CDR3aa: CASTHGGSSYNEQFF
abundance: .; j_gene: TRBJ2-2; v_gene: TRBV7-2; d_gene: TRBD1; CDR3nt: TGTGCCAGCAGCGACTTAAGACAGGGGAACACCGGGGAGCTGTTTTTT; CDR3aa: CASSDLRQGNTGELFF
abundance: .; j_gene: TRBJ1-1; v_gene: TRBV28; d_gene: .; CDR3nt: TGTGCCAGCAGTGCCCACGGAGGCACTGAAGCTTTCTTT; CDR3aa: CASSAHGGTEAFF
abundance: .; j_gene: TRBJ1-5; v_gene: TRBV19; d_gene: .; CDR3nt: TGTGCCAGTAGTATCGGGTATAGCAATCAGCCCCAGCATTTT; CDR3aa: CASSIGYSNQPQHF
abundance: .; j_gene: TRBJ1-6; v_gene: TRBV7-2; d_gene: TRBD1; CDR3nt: TGTGCCAGCAGCTTGACAGGGGATTCACCCCTCCACTTT; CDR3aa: CASSLTGDSPLHF
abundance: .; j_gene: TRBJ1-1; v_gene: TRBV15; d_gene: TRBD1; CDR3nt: TGTGCCACCAGCAGACGGGACAGGGGAGGAAACACTGAAGCTTTCTTT; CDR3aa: CATSRRDRGGNTEAFF
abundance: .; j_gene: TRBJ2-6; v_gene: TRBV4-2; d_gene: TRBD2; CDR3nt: TGTGCCAGCAGCCAAGCTTTTAGCGGGGGCCTATTGGGTGGGGCCAACGTCCTGACTTTC; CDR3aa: CASSQAFSGGLLGGANVLTF
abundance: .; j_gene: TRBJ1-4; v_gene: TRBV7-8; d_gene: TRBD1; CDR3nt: TGTGCCAGCAGCTTAGGGAGGGGGCGAAATGAAAAACTGTTTTTT; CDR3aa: CASSLGRGRNEKLFF
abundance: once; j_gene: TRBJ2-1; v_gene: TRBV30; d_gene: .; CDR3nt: TGTGCCTGGAGGGTGTACAATGAGCAGTTCTTC; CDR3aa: CAWRVYNEQFF
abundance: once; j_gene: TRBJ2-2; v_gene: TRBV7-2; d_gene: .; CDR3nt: TGTGCCAGCAGCTTGTGGCAGGGGGGTGGCGGGGAGCTGTTTTTT; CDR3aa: CASSLWQGGGGELFF
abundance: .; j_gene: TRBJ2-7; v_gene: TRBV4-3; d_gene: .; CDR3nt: TGCGCCAGCAGCCAAGCGGGCGGGGCCTACGAGCAGTACTTC; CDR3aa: CASSQAGGAYEQYF
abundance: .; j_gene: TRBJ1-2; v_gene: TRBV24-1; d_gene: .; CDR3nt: TGTGCCACCAGTCAAGCCCCCTCCTATGGCTACACCTTC; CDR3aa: CATSQAPSYGYTF
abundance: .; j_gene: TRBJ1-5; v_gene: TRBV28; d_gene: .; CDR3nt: TGTGCCAGCAGTTCCGCCCCAGGGATAAGCAATCAGCCCCAGCATTTT; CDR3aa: CASSSAPGISNQPQHF
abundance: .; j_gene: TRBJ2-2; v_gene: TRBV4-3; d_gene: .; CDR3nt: TGCGCCAGCAGCCAAGTTAGGCAGGACAACCGGGAGCTGTTTTTT; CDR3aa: CASSQVRQDNRELFF
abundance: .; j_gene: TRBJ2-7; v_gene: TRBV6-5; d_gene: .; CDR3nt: TGTGCCAGCAATGGACAGCTTGATGAGCAGTACTTC; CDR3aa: CASNGQLDEQYF
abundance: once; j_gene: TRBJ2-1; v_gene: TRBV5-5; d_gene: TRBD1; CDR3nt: TGTGCCAGCAGTACCGAGGGGGCCCCCTGGGATGAGCAGTTCTTC; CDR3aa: CASSTEGAPWDEQFF
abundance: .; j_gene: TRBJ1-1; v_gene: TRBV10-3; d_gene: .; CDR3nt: TGTGCCATCAGTGAGAACACGAACACTGAAGCTTTCTTT; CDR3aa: CAISENTNTEAFF
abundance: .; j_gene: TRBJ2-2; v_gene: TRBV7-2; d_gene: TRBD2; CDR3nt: TGTGCCAGCAGCTCCGGACTAGCGGGGGTGGACGGCGGGGAGCTGTTTTTT; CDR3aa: CASSSGLAGVDGGELFF
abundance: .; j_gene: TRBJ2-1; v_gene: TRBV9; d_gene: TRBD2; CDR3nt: TGTGCCAGCAGCGCTAGCGGAAGCTCCTACAATGAGCAGTTCTTC; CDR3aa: CASSASGSSYNEQFF
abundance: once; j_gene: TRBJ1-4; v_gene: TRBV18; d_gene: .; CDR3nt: TGTGCCAGCTCACCCCTAGTTATTCCAACGGGTGAAAAACTGTTTTTT; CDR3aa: CASSPLVIPTGEKLFF
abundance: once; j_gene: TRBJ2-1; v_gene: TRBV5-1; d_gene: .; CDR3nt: TGCGCCAGCAGCTTGGGGTGGGGCCAGAACAATGAGCAGTTCTTC; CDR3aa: CASSLGWGQNNEQFF
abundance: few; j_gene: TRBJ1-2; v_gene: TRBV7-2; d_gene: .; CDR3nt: TGTGCCAGCAGCTTAGCCCCCCAGGACTATGGCTACACCTTC; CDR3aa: CASSLAPQDYGYTF
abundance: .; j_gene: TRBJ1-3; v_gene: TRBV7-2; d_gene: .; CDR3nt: TGTGCCAGCAGTAGCCAGGAGTCATACTCTGGAAACACCATATATTTT; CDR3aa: CASSSQESYSGNTIYF
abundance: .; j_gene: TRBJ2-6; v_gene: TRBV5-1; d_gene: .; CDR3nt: TGCGCCAGCAGCTTGGCTTATCAGGACTCTGGGGCCAACGTCCTGACTTTC; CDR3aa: CASSLAYQDSGANVLTF
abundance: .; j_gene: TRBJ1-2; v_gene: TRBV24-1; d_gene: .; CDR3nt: TGTGCCACCAGTCAGGGGAACTATGGCTACACCTTC; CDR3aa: CATSQGNYGYTF